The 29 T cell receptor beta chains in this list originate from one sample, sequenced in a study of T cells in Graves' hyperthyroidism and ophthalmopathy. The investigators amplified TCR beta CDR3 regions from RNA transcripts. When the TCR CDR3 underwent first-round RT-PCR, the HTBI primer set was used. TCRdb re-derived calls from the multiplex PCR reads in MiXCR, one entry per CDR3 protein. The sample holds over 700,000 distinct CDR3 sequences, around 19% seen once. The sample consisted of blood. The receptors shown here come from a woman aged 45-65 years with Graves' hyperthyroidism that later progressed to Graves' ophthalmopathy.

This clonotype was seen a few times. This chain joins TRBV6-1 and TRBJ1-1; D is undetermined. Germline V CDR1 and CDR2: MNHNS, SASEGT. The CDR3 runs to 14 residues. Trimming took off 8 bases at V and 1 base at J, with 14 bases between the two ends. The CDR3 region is CASALGVPNTEAFF. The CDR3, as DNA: TGTGCCAGCGCCCTCGGGGTTCCGAACACTGAAGCTTTCTTT.

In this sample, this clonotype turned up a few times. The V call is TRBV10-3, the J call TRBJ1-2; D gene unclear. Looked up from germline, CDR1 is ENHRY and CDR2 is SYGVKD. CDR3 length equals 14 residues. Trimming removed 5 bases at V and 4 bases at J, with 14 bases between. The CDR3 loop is CAISPRTAPYGYTF. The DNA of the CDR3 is TGTGCCATCAGTCCCCGGACGGCGCCCTATGGCTACACCTTC.

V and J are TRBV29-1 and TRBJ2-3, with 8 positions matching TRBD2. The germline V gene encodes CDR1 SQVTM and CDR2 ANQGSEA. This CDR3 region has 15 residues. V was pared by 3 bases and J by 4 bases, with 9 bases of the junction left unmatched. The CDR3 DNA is TGCAGCGTTGAGGCGGGACTAGATGTCCCAGATACGCAGTATTTT. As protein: CSVEAGLDVPDTQYF.

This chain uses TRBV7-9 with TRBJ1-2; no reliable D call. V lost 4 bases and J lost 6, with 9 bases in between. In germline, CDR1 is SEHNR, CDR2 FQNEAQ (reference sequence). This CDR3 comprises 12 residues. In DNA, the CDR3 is TGTGCCAGCAGCTCCAACGTGGATGGCTACACCTTC. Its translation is CASSSNVDGYTF.

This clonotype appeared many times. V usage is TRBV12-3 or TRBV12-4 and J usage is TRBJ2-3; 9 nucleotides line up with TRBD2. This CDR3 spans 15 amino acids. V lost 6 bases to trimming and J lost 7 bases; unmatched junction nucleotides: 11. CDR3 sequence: CASRPTGTSSNTQYF. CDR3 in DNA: TGTGCCAGCAGGCCCACCGGGACTAGCTCCAATACGCAGTATTTT.

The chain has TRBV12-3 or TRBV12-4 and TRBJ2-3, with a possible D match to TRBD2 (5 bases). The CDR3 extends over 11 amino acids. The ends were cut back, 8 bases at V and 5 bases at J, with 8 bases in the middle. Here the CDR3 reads CASGGLDTQYF. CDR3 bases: TGTGCCAGCGGCGGACTAGATACGCAGTATTTT.

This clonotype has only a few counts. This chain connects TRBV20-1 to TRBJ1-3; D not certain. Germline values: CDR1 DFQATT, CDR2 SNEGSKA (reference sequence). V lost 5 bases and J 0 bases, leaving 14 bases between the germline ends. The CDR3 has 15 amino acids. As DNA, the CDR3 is TGCAGTGCTTCATCACGGTGGAGCTCTGGAAACACCATATATTTT. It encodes CSASSRWSSGNTIYF.

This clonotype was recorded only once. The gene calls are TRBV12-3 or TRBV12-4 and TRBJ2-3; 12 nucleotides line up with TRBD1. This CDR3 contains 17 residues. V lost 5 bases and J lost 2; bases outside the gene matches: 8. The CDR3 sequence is CASSESGQGASTDTQYF. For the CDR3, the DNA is TGTGCCAGCAGTGAGTCGGGACAGGGGGCCTCCACAGATACGCAGTATTTT.

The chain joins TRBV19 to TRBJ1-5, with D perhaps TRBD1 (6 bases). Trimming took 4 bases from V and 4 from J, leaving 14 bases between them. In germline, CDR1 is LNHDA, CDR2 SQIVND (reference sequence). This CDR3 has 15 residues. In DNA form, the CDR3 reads TGTGCCAGTAGTAGGGGGGGGCTTCTAAATCAGCCCCAGCATTTT. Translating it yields CASSRGGLLNQPQHF.

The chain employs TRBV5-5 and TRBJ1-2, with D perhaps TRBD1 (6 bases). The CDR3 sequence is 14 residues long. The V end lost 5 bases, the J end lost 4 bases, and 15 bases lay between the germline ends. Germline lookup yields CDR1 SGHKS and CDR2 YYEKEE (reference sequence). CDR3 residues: CASRLPRGGYGYTF. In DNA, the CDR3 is TGTGCCAGCAGGTTACCCAGAGGGGGCTATGGCTACACCTTC.

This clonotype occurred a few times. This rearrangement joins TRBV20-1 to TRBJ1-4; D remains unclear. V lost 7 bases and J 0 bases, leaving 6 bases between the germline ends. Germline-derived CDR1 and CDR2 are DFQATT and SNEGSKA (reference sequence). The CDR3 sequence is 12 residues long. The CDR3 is CSVRSTNEKLFF. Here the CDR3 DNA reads TGCAGTGTCCGGTCAACTAATGAAAAACTGTTTTTT.

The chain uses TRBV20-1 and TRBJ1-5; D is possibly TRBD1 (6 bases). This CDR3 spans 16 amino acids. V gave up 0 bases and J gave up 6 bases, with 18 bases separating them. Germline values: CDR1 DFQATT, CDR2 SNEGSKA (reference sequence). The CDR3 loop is CSARELGAPIFQPQHF. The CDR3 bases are TGCAGTGCTAGAGAACTGGGGGCCCCTATTTTTCAGCCCCAGCATTTT.

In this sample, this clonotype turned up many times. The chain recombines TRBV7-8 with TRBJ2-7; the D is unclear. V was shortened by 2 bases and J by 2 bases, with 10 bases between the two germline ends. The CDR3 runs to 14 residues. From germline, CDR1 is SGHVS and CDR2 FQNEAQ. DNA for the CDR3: TGTGCCAGCAGCTTACTTTGGCAGCCCTACGAGCAGTACTTC. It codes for CASSLLWQPYEQYF.

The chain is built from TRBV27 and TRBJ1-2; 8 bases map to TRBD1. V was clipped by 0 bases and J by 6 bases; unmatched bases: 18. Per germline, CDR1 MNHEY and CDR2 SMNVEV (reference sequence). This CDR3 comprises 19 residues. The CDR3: CASSLSGASSRQGADGYTF. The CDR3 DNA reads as TGTGCCAGCAGTTTATCGGGGGCATCTAGTAGGCAGGGGGCGGATGGCTACACCTTC.

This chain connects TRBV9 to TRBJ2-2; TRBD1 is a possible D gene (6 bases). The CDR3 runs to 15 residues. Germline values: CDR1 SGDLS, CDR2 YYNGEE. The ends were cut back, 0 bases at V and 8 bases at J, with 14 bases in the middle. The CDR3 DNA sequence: TGTGCCAGCAGCGTAGCTGGGGGACAAACAGGGGAGCTGTTTTTT. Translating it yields CASSVAGGQTGELFF.

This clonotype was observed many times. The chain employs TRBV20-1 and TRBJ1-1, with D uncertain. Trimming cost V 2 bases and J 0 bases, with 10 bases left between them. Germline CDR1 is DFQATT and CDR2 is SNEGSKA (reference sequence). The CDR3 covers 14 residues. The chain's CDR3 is CSARLLGLNTEAFF. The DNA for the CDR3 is TGCAGTGCTAGACTACTCGGGCTGAACACTGAAGCTTTCTTT.

The CDR3 bases are TGTGCCACCAGCAGCAGACAGGGGAATGGCTACACCTTC. It specifies CATSSRQGNGYTF. This chain links TRBV15 with TRBJ1-2; TRBD1 aligns across 8 bases. J was trimmed by 6 bases and V by 3 bases; bases with no gene match: 3. This CDR3 is 13 amino acids long. In germline, CDR1 is LNHNV, CDR2 YYDKDF (reference sequence).

The CDR3 coding sequence is TGTGCCAGCAGCGTGGATGGTGGGAAGACCCAGTACTTC. Protein: CASSVDGGKTQYF. The chain links TRBV11-2 to TRBJ2-5, with D hard to call. This CDR3 spans 13 amino acids. The V and J ends lost 5 bases and 6 bases respectively, with 13 bases between them. Germline values: CDR1 SGHAT, CDR2 FQNNGV.

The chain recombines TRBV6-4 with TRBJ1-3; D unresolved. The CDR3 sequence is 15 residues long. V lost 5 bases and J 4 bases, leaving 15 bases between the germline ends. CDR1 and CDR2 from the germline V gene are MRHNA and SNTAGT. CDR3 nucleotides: TGTGCCAGCAGTTACGTCCGCGACCCGGGAAACACCATATATTTT. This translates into CASSYVRDPGNTIYF.

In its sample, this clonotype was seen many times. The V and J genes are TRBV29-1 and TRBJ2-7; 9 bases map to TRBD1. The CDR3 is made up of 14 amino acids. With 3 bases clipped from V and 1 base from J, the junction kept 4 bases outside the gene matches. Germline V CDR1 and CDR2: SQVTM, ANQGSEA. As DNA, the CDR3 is TGCAGCGTTGAGTGGGACAGGGAGTCCTACGAGCAGTACTTC. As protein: CSVEWDRESYEQYF.

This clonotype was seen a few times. The CDR3 coding sequence is TGTGCCAGCAGTGATCGGACTCATGGCTACACCTTC. This codes for CASSDRTHGYTF. This chain connects TRBV2 to TRBJ1-2; D not certain. The germline CDR1 and CDR2 sequences are SNHLY and FYNNEI. V was trimmed by 3 bases and J by 6 bases, leaving 8 bases between them. The CDR3 totals 12 residues. The complete variable domain, with remaining parts taken from reference TRBV2 and TRBJ1-2, reads EPEVTQTPSHQVTQMGQEVILRCVPISNHLYFYWYRQILGQKVEFLVSFYNNEISEKSEIFDDQFSVERPDGSNFTLKIRSTKLEDSAMYFCASSDRTHGYTFGSGTRLTVV.

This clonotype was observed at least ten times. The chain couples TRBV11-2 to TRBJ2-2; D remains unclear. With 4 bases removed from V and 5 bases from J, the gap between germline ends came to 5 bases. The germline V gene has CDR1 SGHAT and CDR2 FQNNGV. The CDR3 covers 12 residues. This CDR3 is CASSSLTGELFF. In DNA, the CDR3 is TGTGCCAGCAGCTCTTTGACCGGGGAGCTGTTTTTT. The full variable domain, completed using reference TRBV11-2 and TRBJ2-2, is EAGVAQSPRYKIIEKRQSVAFWCNPISGHATLYWYQQILGQGPKLLIQFQNNGVVDDSQLPKDRFSAERLKGVDSTLKIQPAKLEDSAVYLCASSSLTGELFFGEGSRLTVL.

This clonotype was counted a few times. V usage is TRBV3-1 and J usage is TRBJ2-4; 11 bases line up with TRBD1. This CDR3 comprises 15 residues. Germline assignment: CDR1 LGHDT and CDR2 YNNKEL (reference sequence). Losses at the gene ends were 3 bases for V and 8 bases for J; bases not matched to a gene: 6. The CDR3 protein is CASSHSGQGGDIQYF. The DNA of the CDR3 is TGTGCCAGCAGCCATTCGGGACAGGGGGGAGACATTCAGTACTTC. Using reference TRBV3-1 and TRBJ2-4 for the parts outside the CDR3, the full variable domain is DTAVSQTPKYLVTQMGNDKSIKCEQNLGHDTMYWYKQDSKKFLKIMFSYNNKELIINETVPNRFSPKSPDKAHLNLHINSLELGDSAVYFCASSHSGQGGDIQYFGAGTRLSVL.

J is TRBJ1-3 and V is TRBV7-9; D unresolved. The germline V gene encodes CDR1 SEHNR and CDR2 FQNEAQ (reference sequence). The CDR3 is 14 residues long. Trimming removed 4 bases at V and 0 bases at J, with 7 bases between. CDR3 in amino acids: CASSWQISGNTIYF. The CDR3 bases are TGTGCCAGCAGCTGGCAGATCTCTGGAAACACCATATATTTT. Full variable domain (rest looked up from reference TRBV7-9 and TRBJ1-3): DTGVSQNPRHKITKRGQNVTFRCDPISEHNRLYWYRQTLGQGPEFLTYFQNEAQLEKSRLLSDRFSAERPKGSFSTLEIQRTEQGDSAMYLCASSWQISGNTIYFGEGSWLTVV.

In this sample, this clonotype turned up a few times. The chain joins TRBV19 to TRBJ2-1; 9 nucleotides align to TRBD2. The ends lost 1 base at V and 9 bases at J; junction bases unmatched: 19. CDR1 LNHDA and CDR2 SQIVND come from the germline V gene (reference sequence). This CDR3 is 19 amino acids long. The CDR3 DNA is TGTGCCAGTAGTATAGGGGTAGCGGGGGACCTCCTCCGGGTCGGTGAGCAGTTCTTC. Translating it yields CASSIGVAGDLLRVGEQFF.

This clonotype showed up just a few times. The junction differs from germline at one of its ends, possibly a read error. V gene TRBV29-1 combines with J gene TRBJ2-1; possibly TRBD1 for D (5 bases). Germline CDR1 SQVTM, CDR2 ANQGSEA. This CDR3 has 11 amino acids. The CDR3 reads CSAEGAAEQFF. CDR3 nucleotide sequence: TGCAGCGCTGAAGGGGCGGCTGAGCAGTTCTTC.

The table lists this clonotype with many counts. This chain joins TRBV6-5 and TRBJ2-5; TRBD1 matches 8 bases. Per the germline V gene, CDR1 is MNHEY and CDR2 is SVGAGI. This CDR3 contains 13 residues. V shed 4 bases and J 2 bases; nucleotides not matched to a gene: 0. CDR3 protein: CASSWTGQETQYF. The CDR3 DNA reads TGTGCCAGCAGTTGGACAGGGCAAGAGACCCAGTACTTC.

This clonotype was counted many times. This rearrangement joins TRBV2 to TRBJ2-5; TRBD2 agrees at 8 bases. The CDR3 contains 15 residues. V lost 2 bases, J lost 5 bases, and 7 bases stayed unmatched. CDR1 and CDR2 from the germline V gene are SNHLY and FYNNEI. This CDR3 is CASSENGGAVETQYF. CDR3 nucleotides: TGTGCCAGCAGTGAAAACGGGGGGGCAGTCGAGACCCAGTACTTC.

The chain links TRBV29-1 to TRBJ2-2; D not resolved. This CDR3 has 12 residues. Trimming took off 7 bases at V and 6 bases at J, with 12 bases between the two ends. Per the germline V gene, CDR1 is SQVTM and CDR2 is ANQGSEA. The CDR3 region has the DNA TGCAGCGGGGTGGTCGGTCCCGGGGAGCTGTTTTTT. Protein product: CSGVVGPGELFF.